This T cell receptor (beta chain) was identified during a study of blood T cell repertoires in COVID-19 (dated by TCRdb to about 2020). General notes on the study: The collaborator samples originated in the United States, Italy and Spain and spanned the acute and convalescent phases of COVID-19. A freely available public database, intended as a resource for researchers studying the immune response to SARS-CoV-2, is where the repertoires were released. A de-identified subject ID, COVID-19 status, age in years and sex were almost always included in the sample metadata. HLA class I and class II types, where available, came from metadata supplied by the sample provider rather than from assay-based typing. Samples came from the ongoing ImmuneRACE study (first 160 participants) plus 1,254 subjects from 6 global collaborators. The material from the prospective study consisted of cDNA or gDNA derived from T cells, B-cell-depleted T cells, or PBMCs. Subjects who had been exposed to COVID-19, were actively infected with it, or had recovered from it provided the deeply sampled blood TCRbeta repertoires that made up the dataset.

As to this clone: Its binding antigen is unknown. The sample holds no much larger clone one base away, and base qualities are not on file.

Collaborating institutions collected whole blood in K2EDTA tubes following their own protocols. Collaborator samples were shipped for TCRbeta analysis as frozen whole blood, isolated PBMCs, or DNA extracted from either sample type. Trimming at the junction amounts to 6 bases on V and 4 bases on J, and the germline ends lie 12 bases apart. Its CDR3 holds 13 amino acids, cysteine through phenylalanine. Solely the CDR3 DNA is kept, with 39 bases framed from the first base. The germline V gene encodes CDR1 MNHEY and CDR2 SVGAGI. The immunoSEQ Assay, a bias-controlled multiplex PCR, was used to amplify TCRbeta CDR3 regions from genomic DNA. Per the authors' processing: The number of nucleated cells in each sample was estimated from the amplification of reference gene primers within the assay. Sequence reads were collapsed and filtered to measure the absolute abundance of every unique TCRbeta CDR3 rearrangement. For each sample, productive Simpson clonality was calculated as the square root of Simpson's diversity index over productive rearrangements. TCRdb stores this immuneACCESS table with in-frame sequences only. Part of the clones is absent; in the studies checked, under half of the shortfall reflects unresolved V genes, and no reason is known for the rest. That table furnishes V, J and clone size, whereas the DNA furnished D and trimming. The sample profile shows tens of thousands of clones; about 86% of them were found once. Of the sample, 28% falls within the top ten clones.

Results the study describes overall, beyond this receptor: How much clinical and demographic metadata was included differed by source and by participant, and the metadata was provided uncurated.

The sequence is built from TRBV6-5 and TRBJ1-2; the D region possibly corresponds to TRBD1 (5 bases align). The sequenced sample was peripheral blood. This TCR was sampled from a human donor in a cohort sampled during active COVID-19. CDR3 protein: CASRPRQFYGYTF. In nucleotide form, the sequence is TGTGCCAGCAGACCTAGACAGTTCTATGGCTACACCTTC.